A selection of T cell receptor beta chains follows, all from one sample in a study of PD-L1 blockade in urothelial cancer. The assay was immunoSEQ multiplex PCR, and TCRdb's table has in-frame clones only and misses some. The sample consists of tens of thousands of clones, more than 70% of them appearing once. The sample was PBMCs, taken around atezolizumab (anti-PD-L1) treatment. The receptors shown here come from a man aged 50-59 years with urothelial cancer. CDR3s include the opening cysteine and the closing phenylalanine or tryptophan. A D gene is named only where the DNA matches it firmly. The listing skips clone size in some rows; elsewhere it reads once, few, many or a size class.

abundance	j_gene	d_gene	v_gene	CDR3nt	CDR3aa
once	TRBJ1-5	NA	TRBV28	TGTGCCAGCAGTTTGGGGGGGACATCTTACCAGCCCCAGCATTTT	CASSLGGTSYQPQHF
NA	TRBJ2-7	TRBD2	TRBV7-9	TGTGCCAGCAGCTCCCGTAGGGAGGGAAGGTATTCCGAGCAGTACTTC	CASSSRREGRYSEQYF
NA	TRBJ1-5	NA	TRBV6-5	TGTGCCACACGACCCCAGGGGATTTTTCAGCCCCAGCATTTT	CATRPQGIFQPQHF
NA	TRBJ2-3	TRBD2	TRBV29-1	TGCAGCGTTGAGTATGGGGGGGAGGAGACAGATACGCAGTATTTT	CSVEYGGEETDTQYF
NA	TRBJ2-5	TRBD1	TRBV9	TGTGCCAGCAGCGTAGCCGGGACAGACAAAGAGACCCAGTACTTC	CASSVAGTDKETQYF
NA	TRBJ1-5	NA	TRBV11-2	TGTGCCAGCAGCTTGGGGGGGCGAAGCAATCAGCCCCAGCATTTT	CASSLGGRSNQPQHF
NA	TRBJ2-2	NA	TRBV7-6	TGTGCCAGCAACAATATACAGGGAAACACCGGGGAGCTGTTTTTT	CASNNIQGNTGELFF
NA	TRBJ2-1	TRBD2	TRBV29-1	TGCAGCGTTGTTGATACGGGACTAGCGTCCAGCTCCTACAATGAGCAGTTCTTC	CSVVDTGLASSSYNEQFF
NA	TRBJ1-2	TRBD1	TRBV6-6	TGTGCCAGCAGTTTGCTAAGGACAGGGAATAATGGCTACACCTTC	CASSLLRTGNNGYTF
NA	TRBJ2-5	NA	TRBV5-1	TGCGCCAGCAGCTTGGAACAGCCCCAAGAGACCCAGTACTTC	CASSLEQPQETQYF
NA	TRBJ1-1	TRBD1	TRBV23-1	TGCGCCAGCAGTCTCCGACAGGGGGCTCGTGCTTTCTTT	CASSLRQGARAFF
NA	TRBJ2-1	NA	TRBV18	TGTGCCAGCTCACCCGCGAGCTCCTACAATGAGCAGTTCTTC	CASSPASSYNEQFF
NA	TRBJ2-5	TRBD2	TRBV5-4	TGTGCCAGCAGCTTGGGACTAGCGGGAAGGGAAGAGACCCAGTACTTC	CASSLGLAGREETQYF
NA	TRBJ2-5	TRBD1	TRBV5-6	TGTGCCAGCAGCTTCGACAGGGGGACAGGGACCCAGTACTTC	CASSFDRGTGTQYF
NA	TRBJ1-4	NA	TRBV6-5	TGTGCCAGCAGTTACTCGAAGCCAGGGGTAGATGAAAAACTGTTTTTT	CASSYSKPGVDEKLFF
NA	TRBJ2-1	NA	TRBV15	TGTGCCACCGAGACAGGAACCCTAGCTAAGGTTGGTGAGCAGTTCTTC	CATETGTLAKVGEQFF
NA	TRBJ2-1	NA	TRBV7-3	TGTGCCAGCAGCTTGTCGGGTGGTAAGCAGTTCTTC	CASSLSGGKQFF
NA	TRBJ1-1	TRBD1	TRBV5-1	TGCGCCAGCAGCCACTCGGGACAGGGCAACACTGAAGCTTTCTTT	CASSHSGQGNTEAFF
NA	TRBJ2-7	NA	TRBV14	TGTGCCAGCAGCCAAGATTGGCAGTTCGATTACGAGCAGTACTTC	CASSQDWQFDYEQYF
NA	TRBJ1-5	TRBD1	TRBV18	TGTGCCAGCTCAGGTTTTTCCGGGACAGGGAATAGCAATCAGCCCCAGCATTTT	CASSGFSGTGNSNQPQHF
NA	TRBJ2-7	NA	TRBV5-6	TGTGCCAGCAGCTTCGGACAGACCTACGAGCAGTACTTC	CASSFGQTYEQYF
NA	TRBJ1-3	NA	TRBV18	TGTGCCAGCTCAAGTAGTGGGACAACCTCTGGAAACACCATATATTTT	CASSSSGTTSGNTIYF
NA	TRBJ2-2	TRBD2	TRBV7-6	TGTGCCAGCAGCCGAATTACTAGCGGGAGATCCGGGGAGCTGTTTTTT	CASSRITSGRSGELFF
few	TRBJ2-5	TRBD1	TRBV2	TGTGCCAGCAGTGAAGCCATGACAGGGGTGAGGCGGGAGACCCAGTACTTC	CASSEAMTGVRRETQYF
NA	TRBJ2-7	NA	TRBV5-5	TGTGCCAGCAGCTTAAGTGGTGGGGCTTCCTACGAGCAGTACTTC	CASSLSGGASYEQYF
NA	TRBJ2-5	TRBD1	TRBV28	TGTGCCAGCAGCCCCTTACAGGGGGCTTGGGAGACCCAGTACTTC	CASSPLQGAWETQYF
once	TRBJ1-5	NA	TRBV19	TGTGCCAGTAGTATGGGCAGGGGAAGCAATCAGCCCCAGCATTTT	CASSMGRGSNQPQHF
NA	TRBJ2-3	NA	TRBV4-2	TGTGCCAGCAGCCAAGGATCAGCGGGCACAGATACGCAGTATTTT	CASSQGSAGTDTQYF
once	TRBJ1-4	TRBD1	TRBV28	TGTGCCAGCAGCCTTTACGACAGGGGTTCTAATGAAAAACTGTTTTTT	CASSLYDRGSNEKLFF
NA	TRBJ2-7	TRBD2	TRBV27	TGTGCCAGCAGCGTTGGGACTAGCGGGAGTGGCGAGCAGTACTTC	CASSVGTSGSGEQYF
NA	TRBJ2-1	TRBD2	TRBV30	TGTGCCTGGAAATCTCTAGCGGGAGGGTTCCGCAATGAGCAGTTCTTC	CAWKSLAGGFRNEQFF
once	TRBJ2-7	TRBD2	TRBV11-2	TGTGCCAGCAGCTTAGGTACCGGGAGGAACTACGAGCAGTACTTC	CASSLGTGRNYEQYF
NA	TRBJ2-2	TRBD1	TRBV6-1	TGTGCCAGCAGTGAATCCCCCGTATTGCAGGGGGCGATACCTTCGAACACCGGGGAGCTGTTTTTT	CASSESPVLQGAIPSNTGELFF
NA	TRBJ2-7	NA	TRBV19	TGTGCCAGTAGTAGAGGCGACTACGAGCAGTACTTC	CASSRGDYEQYF
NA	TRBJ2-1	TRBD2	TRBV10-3	TGTGCCATCAGGGGGACTAGCGGGAGGGACCATAAGCAGTTCTTC	CAIRGTSGRDHKQFF
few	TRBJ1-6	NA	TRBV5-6	TGTGCCAGCAGCTTGGACAGCTCCTATAATTCACCCCTCCACTTT	CASSLDSSYNSPLHF
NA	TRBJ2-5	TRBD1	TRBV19	TGTGCCAGTAGTGTACAGGGGGCCGGGCAAGAGACCCAGTACTTC	CASSVQGAGQETQYF
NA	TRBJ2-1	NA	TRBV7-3	TGTGCCAGCAGCTTAAATCCGGGCGGGGGCAACAATGAGCAGTTCTTC	CASSLNPGGGNNEQFF
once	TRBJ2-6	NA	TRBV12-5	TGTGCTAGTGGTCGTATGGCAGGACAAAGTCGGGCCAACGTCCTGACTTTC	CASGRMAGQSRANVLTF
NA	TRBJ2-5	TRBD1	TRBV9	TGTGCCAGCAGCGTGGGGACAGGGCGCCAAGAGACCCAGTACTTC	CASSVGTGRQETQYF
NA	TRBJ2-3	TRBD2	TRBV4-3	TGCGCCAGCAGCCAAGACTTGACTAGCGGAATGCTGACTAGCACAGATACGCAGTATTTT	CASSQDLTSGMLTSTDTQYF
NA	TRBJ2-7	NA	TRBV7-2	TGTGCCAGCAGCTTAGCGGGAAGCGGAAGAGGGTACTTC	CASSLAGSGRGYF
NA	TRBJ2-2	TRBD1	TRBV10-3	TGTGCCATCGGGAAGACAGGGGGCCGTACGAACACCGGGGAGCTGTTTTTT	CAIGKTGGRTNTGELFF
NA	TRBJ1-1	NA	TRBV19	TGTGCCAGTACCGAATTTTCCCGGACAGACAACACTGAAGCTTTCTTT	CASTEFSRTDNTEAFF
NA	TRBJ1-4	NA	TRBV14	TGTGCCAGCAGCCAAGACAGGGGCTTGGCTAGAAAACTGTTTTTT	CASSQDRGLARKLFF
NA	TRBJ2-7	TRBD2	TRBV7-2	TGTGCCAGCAGCTTAGTTCTAGCGGGAGGGCCGGGAGAGCAGTACTTC	CASSLVLAGGPGEQYF
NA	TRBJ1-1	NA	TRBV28	TGTGCCAGCACCACACCCCAGGGATCAGCTTTCTTT	CASTTPQGSAFF
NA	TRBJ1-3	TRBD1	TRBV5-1	TGCGCCAGCAGCTTGCCTACAGGGGGCTCTGGAAACACCATATATTTT	CASSLPTGGSGNTIYF
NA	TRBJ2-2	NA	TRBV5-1	TGCGCCAGCAGCTTGTCGGTCACCGGGGAGCTGTTTTTT	CASSLSVTGELFF
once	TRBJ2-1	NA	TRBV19	TGTGCCAGTAGTATATCCCCTCCCAGTGAGCAGTTCTTC	CASSISPPSEQFF
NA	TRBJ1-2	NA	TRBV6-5	TGTGCCAGCCGATTATCTAGGACAGCTAACTATGGCTACACCTTC	CASRLSRTANYGYTF
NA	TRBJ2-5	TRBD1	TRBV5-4	TGTGCCAGCAGCCCGAACAGGGGAGAAGAGACCCAGTACTTC	CASSPNRGEETQYF
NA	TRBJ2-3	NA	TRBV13	TGTGCCAGCAGCTTAGGTCTTTACACAGATACGCAGTATTTT	CASSLGLYTDTQYF
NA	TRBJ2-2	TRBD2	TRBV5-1	TGCGCCAGCAACAAGGGGGACCTAGCGGGCCGCTCGCCCGGGGAGCTGTTTTTT	CASNKGDLAGRSPGELFF
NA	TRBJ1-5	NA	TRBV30	TGTGCCTGGAGACAGGGCAATCAGCCCCAGCATTTT	CAWRQGNQPQHF
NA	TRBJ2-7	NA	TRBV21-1	TGTGCCAGCAAACTAGCGGGGAAGCAGTACTTC	CASKLAGKQYF
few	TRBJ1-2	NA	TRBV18	TGTGCCAGCTCACCAATTGGGAGCGGCTACACCTTC	CASSPIGSGYTF